The 5 T cell receptor beta chains reported below all come from one sample, sequenced in a study of shared clonotypes between healthy human individuals. Clones were sequenced by immunoSEQ multiplex PCR, and TCRdb holds only the in-frame ones, with some missing. The table has 2 million to 2.5 million clones, approximately 93% seen once. Material: naive CD4+ T cells from PBMCs. As to subset: CD45RA+ positively selected. The source of these receptors is a man aged 18-30 years in good health. Some clones in this sample may be carry-over from other donors' samples.

In DNA form, the CDR3 reads TGTGCCAGTAGTTGGGGATCGAACACCGGGGAGCTGTTTTTT. Encoded protein: CASSWGSNTGELFF. This sequence joins TRBV19 and TRBJ2-2; D call uncertain. The V end lost 5 bases, the J end lost 0 bases, and 7 bases lay between the germline ends. CDR1 is LNHDA, CDR2 SQIVND, per germline (reference sequence). There are 14 residues in the CDR3.

The chain uses TRBV28 and TRBJ1-5; D is uncertain. This CDR3 spans 16 amino acids. V was shortened by 2 bases and J by 4 bases, with 15 bases between the two germline ends. Germline V gene data show CDR1 as MDHEN and CDR2 as SYDVKM. CDR3 nucleotide sequence: TGTGCCAGCAGTTTAGAGGCCAGAGCGCGAAATCAGCCCCAGCATTTT. Translating gives CASSLEARARNQPQHF.

In its sample, this clone was seen once. This chain joins TRBV4-1 and TRBJ2-1; TRBD2 matches at 7 bases. Trimming removed 6 bases from V and 0 bases from J; junction bases left unmatched: 2. CDR1 and CDR2 (germline): MGHRA, YSYEKL. This CDR3 is 14 amino acids long. The CDR3 is CASRTGGSYNEQFF. The CDR3 bases are TGCGCCAGCAGAACGGGGGGCTCCTACAATGAGCAGTTCTTC.

The chain links TRBV21-1 to TRBJ1-1; no DNA check was done on the table's D call, TRBD1. TRBV21-1 is a pseudogene locus. This CDR3 is built from 13 residues. The CDR3 loop reads CASSKDQGAEAFF. DNA for the CDR3: TGTGCCAGCAGCAAGGATCAGGGCGCCGAAGCTTTCTTT.

J is TRBJ2-7 and V is TRBV10-3, with TRBD2 matching over 11 bases. This CDR3 region has 16 residues. Per the germline V gene, CDR1 is ENHRY and CDR2 is SYGVKD. V was pared by 4 bases and J by 2 bases, with 7 bases of the junction left unmatched. CDR3 amino acids: CAISVMRGLAAYEQYF. DNA for the CDR3: TGTGCCATCAGTGTTATGCGGGGACTAGCGGCCTACGAGCAGTACTTC.